The TCR beta chain described here comes from a study of blood T cell repertoires in COVID-19. Study-wide context: Acute-phase and convalescent COVID-19 samples originated in the United States, Italy and Spain. Nucleic acid was either cDNA or gDNA, and it came from T cells, B-cell-depleted T cells, or PBMCs.

Enrolled through a virtual design, the participants were between roughly 18 and 95 years of age and came from 24 US areas. Participants' own reports of clinical history determined their cohort assignment. With V trimmed by 4 bases and J by 5 bases, 3 bases remained unmatched. The CDR3 runs 13 residues. Germline CDR1 and CDR2: MNHEY and SVGAGI. This clone appeared once. The data were produced by immunoSEQ multiplex PCR, yet TCRdb's version contains in-frame clones alone and is incomplete. The sample holds around 180,000 clones, about 80% seen once. The sequenced material came from PBMCs or T cells enriched from blood (not recorded which). This receptor was obtained from a man aged 45-60 years who had recovered from COVID-19. This chain connects TRBV6-5 to TRBJ1-2; 8 bases are shared with TRBD1. CDR3 nucleotide sequence: TGTGCCAGCAGTTCAGGGGGCGCATATGGCTACACCTTC. As protein: CASSSGGAYGYTF.